The present T cell receptor beta chain was sequenced within a study of shared T cell receptors in the human thymus. Libraries were prepared by immunoSEQ multiplex PCR; TCRdb keeps only in-frame clonotypes and omits some of them. The sample lists about 660,000 clones, approximately 88% occurring once. The CDR3 is 14 residues long. The germline gives CDR1 MNHEY, CDR2 SMNVEV (reference sequence). J lost 3 bases, V lost 5 bases, and 5 bases had no gene match. Another study also made use of these data, one on human thymus T cells.

Sample: thymocytes. This TCR came from a boy under three years old with a congenital heart defect. This rearrangement joins TRBV27 to TRBJ2-7; 9 nucleotides align to TRBD1. The DNA of the CDR3 is TGTGCCAGCAGTCTGACAGGGGGTTTCTACGAGCAGTACTTC. The encoded protein is CASSLTGGFYEQYF.